This T cell receptor (beta chain) was recovered during a study of blood T cell repertoires in COVID-19. Overall study context: COVID-19 samples from acute and convalescent phases originated in the United States, Italy and Spain. PBMCs, B-cell-depleted T cells, or T cells were the source of the cDNA or gDNA that made up the material.

Germline V gene data show CDR1 as LNHDA and CDR2 as SQIVND (reference sequence). V was clipped by 6 bases and J by 9 bases, with 15 bases between them. CDR3 length: 13 amino acids. Per the study methods: It was from reference gene primer amplification that nucleated cell counts were estimated. The assay was immunoSEQ multiplex PCR, and TCRdb's table has in-frame clones only and misses some. V and J calls and clone size are copied from that table; D and trimming were computed from the DNA. The table includes 100,000 to 150,000 clones, just under 85% detected once. The rearrangement links TRBV19 to TRBJ2-1, with D perhaps TRBD2 (7 bases). The receptor comes from a woman aged 45-65 years with acute or convalescent COVID-19. Source material: peripheral blood. DNA of the CDR3: TGTGCCAGTAGCCGAGGGAGGGGGGGTGAGCAGTTCTTC. It yields the protein CASSRGRGGEQFF.